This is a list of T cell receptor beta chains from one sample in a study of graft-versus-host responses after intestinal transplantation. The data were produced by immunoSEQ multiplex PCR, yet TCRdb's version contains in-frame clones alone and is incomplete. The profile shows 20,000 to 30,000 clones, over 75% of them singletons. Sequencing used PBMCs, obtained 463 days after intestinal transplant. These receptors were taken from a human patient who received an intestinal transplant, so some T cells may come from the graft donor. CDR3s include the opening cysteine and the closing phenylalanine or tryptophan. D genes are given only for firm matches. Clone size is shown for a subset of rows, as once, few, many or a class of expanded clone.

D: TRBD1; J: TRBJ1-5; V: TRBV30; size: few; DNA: TGTGCCTGGAGTGTACCGCCCGGACAGGGGAATCAGCCCCAGCATTTT; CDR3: CAWSVPPGQGNQPQHF
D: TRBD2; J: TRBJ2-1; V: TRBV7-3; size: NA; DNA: TGTGCCAGCAGCTTACTAGCGGGAGGTCGCGGTGAGCAGTTCTTC; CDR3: CASSLLAGGRGEQFF
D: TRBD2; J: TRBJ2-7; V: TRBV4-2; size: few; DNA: TGTGCCAGCAGCCAAGACGCTAGCGGGACCACCTACGAGCAGTACTTC; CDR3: CASSQDASGTTYEQYF
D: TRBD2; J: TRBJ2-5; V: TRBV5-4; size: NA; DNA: TGTGCCAGTGGGATTCGGACTAGCGGAGAAGAGACCCAGTACTTC; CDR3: CASGIRTSGEETQYF
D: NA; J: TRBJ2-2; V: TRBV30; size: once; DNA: TGTGCCTGGAGTGGCGGGCCCCGGGAGCTGTTTTTT; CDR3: CAWSGGPRELFF
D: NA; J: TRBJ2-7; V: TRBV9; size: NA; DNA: TGTGCCAGCAGCGTAGGGCACGTGGAGCAGTACTTC; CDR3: CASSVGHVEQYF
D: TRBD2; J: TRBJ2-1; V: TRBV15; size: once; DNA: TGTGCCACAGCTCTAGCGGGAGGCTGGAATGAGCAGTTCTTC; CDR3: CATALAGGWNEQFF
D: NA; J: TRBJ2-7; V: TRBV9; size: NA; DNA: TGTGCCAGCAGCGCACCCTCCGGGCAGGGATCCTACGAGCAGTACTTC; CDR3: CASSAPSGQGSYEQYF
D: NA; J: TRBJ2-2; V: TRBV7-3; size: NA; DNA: TGTGCCAGCAGACTAGTGGGTGGGGAGCTGTTTTTT; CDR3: CASRLVGGELFF
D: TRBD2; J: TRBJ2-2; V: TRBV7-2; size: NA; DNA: TGTGCCAGCAGCTTAGTCACTAGCGGGTTCGGGGAGCTGTTTTTT; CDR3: CASSLVTSGFGELFF
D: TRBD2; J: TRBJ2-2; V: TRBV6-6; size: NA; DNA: TGTGCCAGCGTGCTTCCGGGCGGGAGGGCCGATTGGGAGCTGTTTTTT; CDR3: CASVLPGGRADWELFF
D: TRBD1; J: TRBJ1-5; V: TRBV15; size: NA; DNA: TGTGCCACCAGCAGAGGGTTGACAGGGGAAAAACAGCCCCAGCATTTT; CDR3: CATSRGLTGEKQPQHF
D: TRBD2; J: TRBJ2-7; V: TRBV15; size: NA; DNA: TGTGCCACCAGCAGGGCGCGGGGGGCTTACGAGCAGTACTTC; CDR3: CATSRARGAYEQYF
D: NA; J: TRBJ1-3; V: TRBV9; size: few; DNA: TGTGCCAGCAGCGCACAAAGCTCTGGAAACACCATATATTTT; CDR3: CASSAQSSGNTIYF
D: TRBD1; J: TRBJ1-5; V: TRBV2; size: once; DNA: TGTGCCAGCAGAGCGACAGGGGGCAGCAATCAGCCCCAGCATTTT; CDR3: CASRATGGSNQPQHF
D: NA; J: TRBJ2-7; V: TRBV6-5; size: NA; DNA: TGTGCCAGCACCCCGGTTAACTCCTACGAGCAGTACTTC; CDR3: CASTPVNSYEQYF
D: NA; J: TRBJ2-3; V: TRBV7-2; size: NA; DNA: TGTGCCAGCACCCTCGGTCCCGGGAATACGCAGTATTTT; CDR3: CASTLGPGNTQYF
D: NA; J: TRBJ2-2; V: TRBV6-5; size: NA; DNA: TGTGCCAGCAAGCGGCCCGCCGGGGAGCTGTTTTTT; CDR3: CASKRPAGELFF
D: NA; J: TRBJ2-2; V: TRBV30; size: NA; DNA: TGTGCCTGGAGTGCTTTCAACACCGGGGAGCTGTTTTTT; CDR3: CAWSAFNTGELFF
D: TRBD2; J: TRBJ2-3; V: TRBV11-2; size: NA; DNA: TGTGCCAGCAGCTTAGATGCGTCGGCGGGAGGAGGCACAGATACGCAGTATTTT; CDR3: CASSLDASAGGGTDTQYF
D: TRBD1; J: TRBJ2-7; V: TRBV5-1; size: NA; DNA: TGCGCCAGCAGATCCAACTCTGACTTCGACAGGGGAACCTACGAGCAGTACTTC; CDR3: CASRSNSDFDRGTYEQYF
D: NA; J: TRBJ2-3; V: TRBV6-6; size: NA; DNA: TGTGCCAGCAGTCTCTCTAGCGTTGATACGCAGTATTTT; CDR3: CASSLSSVDTQYF
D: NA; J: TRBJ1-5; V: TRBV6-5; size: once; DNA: TGTGCCAGCAGTTACTTACAGGGAAGGCAGCCCCAGCATTTT; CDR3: CASSYLQGRQPQHF
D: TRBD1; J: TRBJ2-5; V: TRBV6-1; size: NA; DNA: TGTGCCAGCAGTCAGGGGACAGGCCCCCAAGAGACCCAGTACTTC; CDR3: CASSQGTGPQETQYF
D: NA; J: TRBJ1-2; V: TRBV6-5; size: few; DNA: TGTGCCAGCAGTTACTCGAGGGGGGCAAAGGGCTACACCTTC; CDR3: CASSYSRGAKGYTF
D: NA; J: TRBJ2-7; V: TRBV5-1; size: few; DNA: TGCGCCAGCAGCTTGGACAGGGTCTACGAGCAGTACTTC; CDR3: CASSLDRVYEQYF
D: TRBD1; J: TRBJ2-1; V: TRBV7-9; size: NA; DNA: TGTGCCAGCAGCCCCGACAGGGTTGAGGTGAACAATGAGCAGTTCTTC; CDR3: CASSPDRVEVNNEQFF
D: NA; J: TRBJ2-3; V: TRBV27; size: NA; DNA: TGTGCCACCTGGGAAGATACGCAGTATTTT; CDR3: CATWEDTQYF
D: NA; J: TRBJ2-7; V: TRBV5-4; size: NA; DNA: TGTGCCAGCAGCATAGGGACACGTGAGCAGTACTTC; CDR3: CASSIGTREQYF
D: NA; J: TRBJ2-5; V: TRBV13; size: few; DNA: TGTGCCAGCAGCTCTATTGGAACCCAGTACTTC; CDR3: CASSSIGTQYF
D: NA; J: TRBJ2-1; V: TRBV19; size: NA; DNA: TGTGCCAGTAATCGGGAGTTTTGGGATGAGCAGTTCTTC; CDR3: CASNREFWDEQFF
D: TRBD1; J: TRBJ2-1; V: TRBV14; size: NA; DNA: TGTGCCAGCAGCCAAGTAAGACAGGGCGGGGAGCAGTTCTTC; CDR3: CASSQVRQGGEQFF
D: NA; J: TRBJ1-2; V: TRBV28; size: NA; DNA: TGTGCCAGCACCCTAACGACAGTCTATGGCTACACCTTC; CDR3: CASTLTTVYGYTF
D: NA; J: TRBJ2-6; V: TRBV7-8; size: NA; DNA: TGTGCCAGCAGCATTAGCGGTGGCTCTGGGGCCAACGTCCTGACTTTC; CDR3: CASSISGGSGANVLTF
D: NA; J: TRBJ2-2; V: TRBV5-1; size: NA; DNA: TGCGCCAGCAGCTTGGATCAAGGGCGGAACACCGGGGAGCTGTTTTTT; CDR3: CASSLDQGRNTGELFF
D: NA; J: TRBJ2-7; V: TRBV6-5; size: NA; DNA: TGTGCCAGCAGTTACTCCGGGCGGTCTAGGTACGAGCAGTACTTC; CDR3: CASSYSGRSRYEQYF
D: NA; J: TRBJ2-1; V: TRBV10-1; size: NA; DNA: TGCGCCAGCAGTGACATTAACTCCTACAATGAGCAGTTCTTC; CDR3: CASSDINSYNEQFF
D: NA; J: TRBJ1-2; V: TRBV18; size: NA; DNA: TGTGCCAGCTCACCCCGTATGGGAGTAAACTATGGCTACACCTTC; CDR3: CASSPRMGVNYGYTF
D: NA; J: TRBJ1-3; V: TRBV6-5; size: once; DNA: TGTGCCAGCAGTTGGACACCTATGAGCTCTGGAAACACCATATATTTT; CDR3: CASSWTPMSSGNTIYF
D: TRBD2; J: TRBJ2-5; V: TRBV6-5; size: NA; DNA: TGTGCCAGCAGTTATCAAGCGGGAGGGCTCGGGACCCAGTACTTC; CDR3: CASSYQAGGLGTQYF
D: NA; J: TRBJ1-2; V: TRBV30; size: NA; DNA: TGTGCCTGGAGTTCGGGGAGCTATGGCTACACCTTC; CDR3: CAWSSGSYGYTF
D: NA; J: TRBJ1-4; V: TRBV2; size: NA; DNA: TGTGCCAGCACCGAGGGGCTGGGTGAAAAACTGTTTTTT; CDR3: CASTEGLGEKLFF
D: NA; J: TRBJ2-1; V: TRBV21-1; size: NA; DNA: TGTGCCGGGCCCTACTCGCGGGAGAGGATCTACAATGAGCAGTTCTTC; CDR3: CAGPYSRERIYNEQFF
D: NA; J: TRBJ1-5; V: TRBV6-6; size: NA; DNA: TGTGCCAGCAGTAGGATTAGCAATCAGCCCCAGCATTTT; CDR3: CASSRISNQPQHF
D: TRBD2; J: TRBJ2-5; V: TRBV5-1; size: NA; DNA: TGCGCCAGCAGCGGGACTAGCGGAGAGACCCAGTACTTC; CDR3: CASSGTSGETQYF
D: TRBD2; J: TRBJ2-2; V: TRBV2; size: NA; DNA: TGTGCCAGCAGGCCCGGGACTAGGAACACCGGGGAGCTGTTTTTT; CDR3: CASRPGTRNTGELFF
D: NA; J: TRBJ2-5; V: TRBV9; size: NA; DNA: TGTGCCAGCAGCGTAGCGGCCCAAGAGACCCAGTACTTC; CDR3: CASSVAAQETQYF
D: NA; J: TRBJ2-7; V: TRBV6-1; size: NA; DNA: TGTGCCAGCAGTGAACGAGGGGCTGTCACCTACGAGCAGTACTTC; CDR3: CASSERGAVTYEQYF
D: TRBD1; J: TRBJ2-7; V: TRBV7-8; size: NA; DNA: TGTGCCAGCAGCCCCGGGACAGGGTACGACGAGCAGTACTTC; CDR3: CASSPGTGYDEQYF
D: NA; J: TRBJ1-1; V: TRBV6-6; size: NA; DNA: TGTGCCAGCAGTTACTCGACTTTGGGGAGAAACACTGAAGCTTTCTTT; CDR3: CASSYSTLGRNTEAFF
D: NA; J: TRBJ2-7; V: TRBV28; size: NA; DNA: TGTGCCAGCAGTGACGGCCGCGTCCCCTACGAGCAGTACTTC; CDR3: CASSDGRVPYEQYF
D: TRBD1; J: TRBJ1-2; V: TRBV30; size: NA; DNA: TGTGCCTGGGCCCGGGACAGGATTAACTATGGCTACACCTTC; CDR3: CAWARDRINYGYTF
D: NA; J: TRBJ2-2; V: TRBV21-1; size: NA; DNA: TGTGCCAGCAGCAACAGACCGGGGCACGGGGAGCTGTTTTTT; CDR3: CASSNRPGHGELFF
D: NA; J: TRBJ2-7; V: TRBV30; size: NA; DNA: TGTGCCTGGAGTGTGCAGGTTCCCTACGAGCAGTACTTC; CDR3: CAWSVQVPYEQYF